A single sample is the source of the 15 T cell receptor beta chains below, sequenced in a study of T-cell memory formation after mild COVID-19. MiXCR, run by TCRdb on the 5' RACE reads, gives a single entry per CDR3 protein. The table lists 250,000 to 350,000 distinct CDR3 sequences, just under 20% of them singletons. The sequenced sample was PBMCs or a T cell subset sorted from them (not recorded which). These receptors all come from a man younger than 35 who had mild COVID-19 (a few samples of this study predate the infection). Cell type and time point are not known.

This rearrangement joins TRBV4-3 to TRBJ1-5, with 9 bases identical to TRBD1. CDR1 LGHNA and CDR2 YSLEER come from the germline V gene. J gave up 2 bases and V 1 base, and 12 bases lay outside the gene matches. CDR3 size: 19 residues. The CDR3 loop is CASSQGPPTGGVGNQPQHF. The CDR3 coding sequence is TGCGCCAGCAGCCAAGGGCCTCCGACAGGGGGTGTGGGCAATCAGCCCCAGCATTTT.

In its sample, this clonotype was seen a few times. The V gene is TRBV29-1, the J gene TRBJ2-3; TRBD2 aligns across 13 bases. Unmatched junction bases numbered 10, after V lost 6 bases and J lost 7 bases. Germline assignment: CDR1 SQVTM and CDR2 ANQGSEA. The CDR3 has 15 residues. The CDR3 DNA follows: TGCAGCGTCATCCCCGGGACTAGCGGGACCAATACGCAGTATTTT. Its protein product is CSVIPGTSGTNTQYF.

The CDR3 reads CASSPTQNLGTEAFF. CDR3 in DNA: TGCGCCAGCAGCCCAACTCAGAACTTAGGCACTGAAGCTTTCTTT. The chain combines TRBV4-3 with TRBJ1-1; D not resolved. With 4 bases removed from V and 4 bases from J, the gap between germline ends came to 16 bases. This CDR3 is 15 amino acids long. Germline loops: CDR1 LGHNA, CDR2 YSLEER.

This clonotype came up a few times. The chain uses TRBV5-1 and TRBJ2-2; D gene ambiguous. Germline V gene data show CDR1 as SGHRS and CDR2 as YFSETQ. Trimming removed 5 bases from V and 4 bases from J, with 12 bases in between. The CDR3 has 14 amino acids. CDR3 region: CASSRLGSTGELFF. CDR3 coding DNA: TGCGCCAGCAGTCGCTTGGGGTCCACCGGGGAGCTGTTTTTT.

This chain uses TRBV20-1 with TRBJ2-1; TRBD2 matches at 10 bases. This CDR3 comprises 17 residues. CDR1 and CDR2 from the germline V gene are DFQATT and SNEGSKA (reference sequence). V shed 3 bases and J 11 bases; nucleotides not matched to a gene: 19. Here the CDR3 DNA reads TGCAGTGCTAGGATAGGGACTAGCGCTAGCTACTTCTACAAGCAGTTCTTC. Its protein is CSARIGTSASYFYKQFF.

In nucleotides, the CDR3 is TGTGCCAGCAGCTCGAGTGTTACAGGGGGGGAAAACATTCAGTACTTC. It translates to CASSSSVTGGENIQYF. The chain is built from TRBV7-9 and TRBJ2-4, with D tentatively TRBD1 (8 bases). V shed 4 bases and J shed 5 bases, with 18 bases lying between them. Germline CDR1 reads SEHNR; CDR2 reads FQNEAQ (reference sequence). The CDR3 length is 16 residues.

This clonotype has just a few counts. The chain links TRBV4-3 to TRBJ2-2; the D gene is possibly TRBD1 (5 bases). The germline V gene has CDR1 LGHNA and CDR2 YSLEER. Trimming shortened V by 3 bases and J by 10 bases, and 24 bases separated the two germline ends. This CDR3 is 17 amino acids long. The CDR3 sequence: CASSHSQYPSEGEELFF. The CDR3 DNA sequence: TGCGCCAGCAGCCATTCCCAGTATCCTAGTGAAGGGGAGGAGCTGTTTTTT.

Worth noting for this clonotype: A read error may explain this, as a much larger clone is one base away. V usage is TRBV27 and J usage is TRBJ2-3; 8 positions match TRBD1. This CDR3 region has 14 residues. Germline V lookup: CDR1 MNHEY, CDR2 SMNVEV (reference sequence). CDR3 in DNA: TGTGCCAGCAAGTCGACAGGGGTCGCAGATACGAAGTATTTT. This sequence encodes CASKSTGVADTKYF.

The table lists this clonotype with many counts. The chain uses TRBV7-3 and TRBJ2-1; 7 nucleotides agree with TRBD1. From germline, CDR1 is SGHTA and CDR2 FQGTGA. CDR3 length: 15 residues. V was clipped by 1 base and J by 0 bases; unmatched bases: 0. Here the CDR3 reads CASSLNRGSYNEQFF. In DNA form, the CDR3 reads TGTGCCAGCAGCTTAAACAGGGGCTCCTACAATGAGCAGTTCTTC.

This clonotype showed up just a few times. The V call is TRBV2, the J call TRBJ2-3; 12 bases align to TRBD2. Germline V CDR1 and CDR2: SNHLY, FYNNEI. V dropped 2 bases and J dropped 4; count of bases not matched to a gene: 4. The CDR3 totals 16 residues. The CDR3 loop is CASSEPSGGEADTQYF. The DNA for the CDR3 is TGTGCCAGCAGTGAACCTAGCGGGGGGGAGGCAGATACGCAGTATTTT.

This clonotype came up a few times. The chain links TRBV6-2 or TRBV6-3 to TRBJ2-7, with D perhaps being TRBD1 or TRBD2 (6 bases each). This CDR3 has 13 amino acids. The V gene's germline CDR1 is MNHEY and CDR2 SVGEGT. V lost 7 bases, J lost 7 bases, and 17 bases lay in between. DNA for the CDR3: TGTGCCAGCACCGGAGGGGGGACCTGGGAGCAGTACGTC. It codes for CASTGGGTWEQYV.

The V call is TRBV7-2, the J call TRBJ1-2, with a tentative D call TRBD1 (5 bases). The CDR3 length is 13 residues. CDR1 is SGHTA, CDR2 FQGNSA, per germline. Trimming stripped 0 bases from V and 6 bases from J, with 8 bases between. The CDR3 here is CASSLAQQDGYTF. The CDR3 nucleotides are TGTGCCAGCAGCTTAGCGCAACAGGATGGCTACACCTTC.

The V call is TRBV11-2, the J call TRBJ2-2; D gene uncertain. V was clipped by 1 base and J by 3 bases, with 12 bases between them. The CDR3 spans 16 residues. The germline CDR1 and CDR2 sequences are SGHAT and FQNNGV. CDR3 bases: TGTGCCAGCAGCTTAGGTTACCTTGGGGACACCGGGGAGCTGTTTTTT. This encodes CASSLGYLGDTGELFF.

This clonotype was seen more than once but under ten times. The gene calls are TRBV12-3 or TRBV12-4 and TRBJ1-2, with no clear D. The CDR3 runs to 12 residues. V shed 8 bases and J shed 4 bases, with 11 bases lying between them. DNA for the CDR3: TGTGCCAGCGTCGATGAGGGCTATGGCTACACCTTC. This sequence encodes CASVDEGYGYTF.

CDR3 sequence (DNA): TGTGCCAGCAGTGACTTTACAGATACGCAGTATTTT. This sequence encodes CASSDFTDTQYF. The J gene is TRBJ2-3, the V gene TRBV6-4; unclear D gene. The CDR3 is made up of 12 amino acids. Trimming removed 1 base at V and 3 bases at J, with 2 bases between. From germline, CDR1 is MRHNA and CDR2 SNTAGT.